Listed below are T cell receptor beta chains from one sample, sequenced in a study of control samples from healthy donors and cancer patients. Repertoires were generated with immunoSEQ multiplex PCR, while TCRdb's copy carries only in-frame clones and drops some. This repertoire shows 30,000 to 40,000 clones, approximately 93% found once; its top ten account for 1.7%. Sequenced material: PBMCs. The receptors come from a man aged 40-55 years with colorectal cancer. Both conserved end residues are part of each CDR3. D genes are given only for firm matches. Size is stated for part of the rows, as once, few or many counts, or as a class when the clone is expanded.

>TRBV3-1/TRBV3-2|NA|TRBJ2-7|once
TGTGCCAGCAGCCATTTCGCGGGCGGTTACGAGCAGTACTTC
CASSHFAGGYEQYF
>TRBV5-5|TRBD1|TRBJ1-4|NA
TGTGCCAGCAGCTTGGGACAGGGAAGGGCGACTAATGAAAAACTGTTTTTT
CASSLGQGRATNEKLFF
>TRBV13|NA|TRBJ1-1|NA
TGTGCCAGCAGCTCCCCAGGGAGGAACACTGAAGCTTTCTTT
CASSSPGRNTEAFF
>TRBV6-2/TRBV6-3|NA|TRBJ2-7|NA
TGTGCCAGCAGTTTCCAACAGGGCTACGAGCAGTACTTC
CASSFQQGYEQYF
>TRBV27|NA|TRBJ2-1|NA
TGTGCCAGCAGTGGACAAGAAAATGAGCAGTTCTTC
CASSGQENEQFF
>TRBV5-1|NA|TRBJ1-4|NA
TGCGCCAGCAGCTCTTCGACCGAGAATGAAAAACTGTTTTTT
CASSSSTENEKLFF
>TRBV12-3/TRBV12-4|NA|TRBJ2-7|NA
TGTGCCAGCAGCCTCAGGGCTTCCTACGAGCAGTACTTC
CASSLRASYEQYF
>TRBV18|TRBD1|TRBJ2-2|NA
TGTGCCAGCTCGTCCGGGACAGGGACTGGGACCGGGGAGCTGTTTTTT
CASSSGTGTGTGELFF
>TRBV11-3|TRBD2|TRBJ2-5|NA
TGTGCCAGCAGCTTAGGAAGACTAGCGGGGGGACAAGAGACCCAGTACTTC
CASSLGRLAGGQETQYF
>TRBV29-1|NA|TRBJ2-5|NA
TGCAGCGTTGAAAGTGGGGCAGAACAGGGGACCCAGTACTTC
CSVESGAEQGTQYF
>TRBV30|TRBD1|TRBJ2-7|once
TGTGCCTGGAGTGACAGGGGGCACTCCTACGAGCAGTACTTC
CAWSDRGHSYEQYF
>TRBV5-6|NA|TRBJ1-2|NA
TGTGCCAGCAGCTCCCGGGGGGCGCGGAGCTATGGCTACACCTTC
CASSSRGARSYGYTF
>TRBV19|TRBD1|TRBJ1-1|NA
TGTGCCAGTAGAACAAGGGCCGGGACAGGGGGCCGCGAAGGCATGAACACTGAAGCTTTCTTT
CASRTRAGTGGREGMNTEAFF
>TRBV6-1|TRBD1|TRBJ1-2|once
TGTGCCAGCAGTGAAGAAACAGGGGCCTATGGCTACACCTTC
CASSEETGAYGYTF
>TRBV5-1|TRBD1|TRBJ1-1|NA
TGCGCCAGCTTCCCGTGGAGGGGACAGGGGATGAACACTGAAGCTTTCTTT
CASFPWRGQGMNTEAFF
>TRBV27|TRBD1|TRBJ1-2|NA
TGTGCCAGCAGTTTATACCGGGACAGCTATGGCTACACCTTC
CASSLYRDSYGYTF
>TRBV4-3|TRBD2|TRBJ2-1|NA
TGCGCCAGCAGCCAATACCCGGGACTAGCGGGGAAGTCCTACAATGAGCAGTTCTTC
CASSQYPGLAGKSYNEQFF
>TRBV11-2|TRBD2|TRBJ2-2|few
TGTGCCAGCAGCAAACTAGCGGGGGGGTCCACCGGGGAGCTGTTTTTT
CASSKLAGGSTGELFF
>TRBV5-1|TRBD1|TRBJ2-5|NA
TGCGCCAGCAGCACAAGACAGGGCCCCCAAGAGACCCAGTACTTC
CASSTRQGPQETQYF
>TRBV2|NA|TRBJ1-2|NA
TGTGCCAGCGGAGAGAACTATGGCTACACCTTC
CASGENYGYTF
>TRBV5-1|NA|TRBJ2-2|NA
TGCGCCAGCAGCTTAGAGATCACCGGGGAGCTGTTTTTT
CASSLEITGELFF
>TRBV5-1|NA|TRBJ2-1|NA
TGCGCCAGCAGCCAGCGGACAGCAGTCCCACATGAGCAGTTCTTC
CASSQRTAVPHEQFF
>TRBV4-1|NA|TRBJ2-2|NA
TGCGCCAGCAGCCAACAGGGGATCCGCACCGGGGAGCTGTTTTTT
CASSQQGIRTGELFF
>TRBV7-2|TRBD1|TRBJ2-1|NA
TGTGCCAGCAGCCGGGACAGGGGCTTGAACGAGCAGTTCTTC
CASSRDRGLNEQFF
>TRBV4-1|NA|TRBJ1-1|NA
TGCGCCAGCAGCCAAGATCCAGAAAACACTGAAGCTTTCTTT
CASSQDPENTEAFF
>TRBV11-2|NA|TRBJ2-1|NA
TGTGCCAGCAGCTTCTCCTCCGGATCCTACAATGAGCAGTTCTTC
CASSFSSGSYNEQFF
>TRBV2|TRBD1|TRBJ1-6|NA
TGTGCCAGCAGATACAGGGGGTATAATTCACCCCTCCACTTT
CASRYRGYNSPLHF
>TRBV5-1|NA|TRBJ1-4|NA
TGCGCCAGCAGCTTAACTGAGGGGGCTAATGAAAAACTGTTTTTT
CASSLTEGANEKLFF